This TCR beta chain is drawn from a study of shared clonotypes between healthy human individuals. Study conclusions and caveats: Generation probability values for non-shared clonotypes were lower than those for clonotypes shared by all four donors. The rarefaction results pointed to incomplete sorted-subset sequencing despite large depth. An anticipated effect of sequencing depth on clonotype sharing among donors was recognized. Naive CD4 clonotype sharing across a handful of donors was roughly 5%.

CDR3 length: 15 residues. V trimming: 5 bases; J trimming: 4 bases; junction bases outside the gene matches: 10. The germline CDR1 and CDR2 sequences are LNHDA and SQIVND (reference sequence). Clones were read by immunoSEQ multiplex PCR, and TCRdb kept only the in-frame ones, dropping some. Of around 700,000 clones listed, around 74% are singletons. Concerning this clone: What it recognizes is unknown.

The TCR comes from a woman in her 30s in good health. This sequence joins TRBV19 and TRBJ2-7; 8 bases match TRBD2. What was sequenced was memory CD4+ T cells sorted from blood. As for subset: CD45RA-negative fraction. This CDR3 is CASSPDVVAGYEQYF. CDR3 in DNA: TGTGCCAGTAGTCCGGATGTTGTAGCGGGGTACGAGCAGTACTTC.